This T cell receptor (beta chain) derives from a study of T cells in Graves' hyperthyroidism and ophthalmopathy. The diagnostic basis comprised clinical symptoms, serum thyroxine and TRAb, thyroid ultrasound and orbital computed tomography. This clonotype was seen many times. Its specificity is not known. Amplification of TCR beta CDR3 regions was performed using RNA transcripts as template. In the first-round RT-PCR of the TCR CDR3, the HTBI primer set was used. TCRdb re-derived calls from the multiplex PCR reads in MiXCR, one entry per CDR3 protein. This sample yields about 640,000 distinct CDR3 sequences, of which roughly 20% are seen a single time; about 35% belongs to the top ten. Overall study results and limits: A median roughly six months before onset, the model predicted ophthalmopathy. In the blood, most expanded thyroid clonotypes above 0.001 appeared as well.

The CDR3 has 16 amino acids. Between the trimmed V and J ends, which lost 0 bases and 5 bases, there was a span of 18 bases. CDR1 and CDR2 from the germline V gene are SGHRS and YFSETQ. Sequences were obtained from blood. This clonotype was sampled from a man younger than 45 with Graves' ophthalmopathy. The chain is built from TRBV5-1 and TRBJ2-7; D unclear. In DNA form, the CDR3 reads TGCGCCAGCAGCTTGGATTGGGGTCGGGTAGTGAACGAGCAGTACTTC. This sequence encodes CASSLDWGRVVNEQYF.